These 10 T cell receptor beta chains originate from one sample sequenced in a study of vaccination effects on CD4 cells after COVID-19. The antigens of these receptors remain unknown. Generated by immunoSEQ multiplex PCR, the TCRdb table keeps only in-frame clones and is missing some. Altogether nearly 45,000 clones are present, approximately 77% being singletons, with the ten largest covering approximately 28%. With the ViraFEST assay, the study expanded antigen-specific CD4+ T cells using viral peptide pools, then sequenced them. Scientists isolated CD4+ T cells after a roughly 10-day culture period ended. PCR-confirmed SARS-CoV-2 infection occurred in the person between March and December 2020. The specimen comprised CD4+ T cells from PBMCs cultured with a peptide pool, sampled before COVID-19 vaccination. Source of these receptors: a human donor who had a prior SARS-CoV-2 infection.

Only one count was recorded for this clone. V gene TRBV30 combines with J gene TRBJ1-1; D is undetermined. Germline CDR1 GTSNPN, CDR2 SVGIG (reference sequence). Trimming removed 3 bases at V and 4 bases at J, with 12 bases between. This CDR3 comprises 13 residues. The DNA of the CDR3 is TGTGCCTGGAGCAATCCGGCTAGCACTGAAGCTTTCTTT. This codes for CAWSNPASTEAFF.

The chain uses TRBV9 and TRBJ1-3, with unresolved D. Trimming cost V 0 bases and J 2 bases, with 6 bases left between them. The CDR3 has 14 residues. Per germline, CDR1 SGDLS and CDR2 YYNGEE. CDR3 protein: CASSVEAAGNTIYF. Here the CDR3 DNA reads TGTGCCAGCAGCGTAGAGGCGGCTGGAAACACCATATATTTT.

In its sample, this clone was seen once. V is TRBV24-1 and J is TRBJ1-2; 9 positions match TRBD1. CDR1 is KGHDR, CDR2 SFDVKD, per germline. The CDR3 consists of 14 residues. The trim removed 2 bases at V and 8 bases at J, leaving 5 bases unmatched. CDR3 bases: TGTGCCACCAGTGATTCCGGGACAGGGAACGGCTACACCTTC. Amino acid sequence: CATSDSGTGNGYTF.

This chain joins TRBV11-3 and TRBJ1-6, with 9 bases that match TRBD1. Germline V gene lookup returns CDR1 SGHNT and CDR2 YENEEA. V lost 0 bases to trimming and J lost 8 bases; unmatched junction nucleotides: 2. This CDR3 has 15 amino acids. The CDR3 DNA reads TGTGCCAGCAGCTTAGAACAGGGGGCGGATTCACCCCTCCACTTT. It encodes CASSLEQGADSPLHF.

The CDR3 here is CASSLQGSSYNSPLHF. The CDR3 nucleotides read TGCGCCAGCAGCTTGCAAGGGAGCTCCTATAATTCACCCCTCCACTTT. The chain combines TRBV5-1 with TRBJ1-6; D unresolved. V lost 1 base and J 0 bases, leaving 8 bases between the germline ends. The CDR3 sequence is 16 residues long. The germline CDR1 and CDR2 sequences are SGHRS and YFSETQ.

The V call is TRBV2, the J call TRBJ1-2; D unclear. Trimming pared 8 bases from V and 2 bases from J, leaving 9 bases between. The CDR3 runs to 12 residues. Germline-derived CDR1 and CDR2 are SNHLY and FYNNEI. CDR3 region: CASQVSNYGYTF. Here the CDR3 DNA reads TGTGCCAGCCAGGTTTCAAACTATGGCTACACCTTC.

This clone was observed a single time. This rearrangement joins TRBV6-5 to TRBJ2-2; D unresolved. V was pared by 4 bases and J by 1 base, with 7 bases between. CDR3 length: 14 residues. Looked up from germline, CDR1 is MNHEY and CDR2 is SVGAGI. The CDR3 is CASSWTQNTGELFF. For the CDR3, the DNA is TGTGCCAGCAGTTGGACCCAGAACACCGGGGAGCTGTTTTTT.

CDR3: CASSQGYSTSGFYEQYF. The CDR3, as DNA: TGCGCCAGCAGCCAAGGGTATTCGACTAGCGGCTTCTACGAGCAGTACTTC. V usage is TRBV4-3 and J usage is TRBJ2-7; 9 nucleotides match TRBD2. V dropped 1 base and J dropped 3; count of bases not matched to a gene: 10. There are 17 residues in the CDR3. Germline V CDR1 and CDR2: LGHNA, YSLEER.

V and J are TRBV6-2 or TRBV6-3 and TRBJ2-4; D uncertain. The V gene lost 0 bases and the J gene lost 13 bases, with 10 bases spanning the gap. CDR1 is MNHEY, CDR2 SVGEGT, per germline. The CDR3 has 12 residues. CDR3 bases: TGTGCCAGCAGTTACTCTTTGGGCAAGCAGTACTTC. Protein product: CASSYSLGKQYF.

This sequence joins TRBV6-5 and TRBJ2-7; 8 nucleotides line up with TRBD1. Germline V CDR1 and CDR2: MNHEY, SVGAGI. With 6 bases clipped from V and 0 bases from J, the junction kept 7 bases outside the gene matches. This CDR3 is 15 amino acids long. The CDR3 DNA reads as TGTGCCAGCAGAAAGACAGGGGCTAGCTCCTACGAGCAGTACTTC. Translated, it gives CASRKTGASSYEQYF.